This TCR beta chain was captured by sequencing in a study of blood T cell repertoires in COVID-19 (dated by TCRdb to about 2020). General notes on the study: Collaborator samples came from the United States, Italy and Spain and covered acute and convalescent phases of COVID-19. Where available, HLA class I and class II types were taken from metadata supplied by the sample provider and were not determined by assay-based typing. Nearly every sample came with metadata listing a de-identified subject ID, COVID-19 status, age in years and sex. The samples were drawn from two sources: the first 160 participants of the ongoing ImmuneRACE study, and 950 to 1,500 subjects contributed by 6 global collaborators. The repertoires were made available in a free public database intended to serve as a resource for research on the immune response to SARS-CoV-2. The prospective study material was composed of cDNA or gDNA derived from T cells, B-cell-depleted T cells, or PBMCs. Subjects who had been exposed to COVID-19, were actively infected with it, or had recovered from it provided the deeply sampled blood TCRbeta repertoires that made up the dataset. Paper-wide results and their limitations: The amount of clinical and demographic metadata varied by source and participant and was provided uncurated.

Inclusive of the bounding cysteine and phenylalanine, the CDR3 is 16 residues long. This entry keeps only the CDR3 DNA: 48 bases, framed from base 1. The germline V gene gives CDR1 as SGHDT and CDR2 as YYEEEE. The germline ends are 17 bases apart after V is trimmed by 4 bases and J by 0 bases. Enrolling through a virtual design, the prospective study's participants ranged in age from roughly 18 to 95 years and lived across 24 United States geographic areas. Cohort assignment in the prospective study relied on participant-reported clinical history from a screening survey and a study questionnaire. Exposed participants had been in contact, within 2 weeks of entering the study, with a person who had a PCR-confirmed or clinician-diagnosed case of COVID-19. In the prospective study, whole blood, serum and a nasopharyngeal or oropharyngeal swab were collected from each participant by mobile phlebotomists. Participants in the prospective study had the option to provide additional blood draws and questionnaires over a 2-month period. Before DNA extraction, blood samples from the prospective study were shipped at room temperature or frozen.

The immunoSEQ Assay, a bias-controlled multiplex PCR, was used to amplify TCRbeta CDR3 regions from genomic DNA. The original pipeline was this. Nucleated cell counts per sample were estimated from amplification of reference gene primers within the assay. Sequence reads were collapsed and filtered to measure the absolute abundance of every unique TCRbeta CDR3 rearrangement. For each sample, productive Simpson clonality was calculated as the square root of Simpson's diversity index over productive rearrangements. As stored in TCRdb, this immuneACCESS dataset retains in-frame rearrangements with V and J assigned. A fraction of the clones does not appear; measured against another copy, unresolved V genes explain less than half of the discrepancy, and the remainder lacks a known reason. V, J and clone size are those of that table, while D and trimming were read from the DNA. This sample has roughly 150,000 clones in its table, and over 70% of those were observed once. Together, the top ten hold around 5.1% of the sample.

This clone was seen only a few times. The antigen it recognizes is unknown. The record has no base qualities; no much larger clone is one base away. Sequencing was performed on PBMCs or T cells enriched from blood (not recorded which). The receptor's source is an older man who had been exposed to COVID-19. The chain is made from TRBV5-6 and TRBJ2-7; the D gene cannot be resolved reliably. The CDR3 sequence is CASSPTWRKPSYEQYF. The DNA sequence is as follows: TGTGCCAGCAGCCCAACCTGGCGGAAGCCCTCCTACGAGCAGTACTTC.